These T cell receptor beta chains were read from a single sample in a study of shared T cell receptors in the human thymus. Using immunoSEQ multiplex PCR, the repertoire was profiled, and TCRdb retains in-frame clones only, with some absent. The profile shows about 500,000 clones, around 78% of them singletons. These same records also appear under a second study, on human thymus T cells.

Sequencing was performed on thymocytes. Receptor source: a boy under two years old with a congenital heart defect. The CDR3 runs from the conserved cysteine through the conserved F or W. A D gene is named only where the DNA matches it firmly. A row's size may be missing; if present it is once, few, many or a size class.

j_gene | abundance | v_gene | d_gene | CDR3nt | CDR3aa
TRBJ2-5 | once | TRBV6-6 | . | TGTGCCAGCAGTTACTATCGGGGGAAGGGCCAAGAGACCCAGTACTTC | CASSYYRGKGQETQYF
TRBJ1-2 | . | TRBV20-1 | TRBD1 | TGCAGTGCTAGTGGACAGGGTGGCTACACCTTC | CSASGQGGYTF
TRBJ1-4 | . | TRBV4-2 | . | TGTGCCAGCAGCCCGGCGGGCCCAACTAATGAAAAACTGTTTTTT | CASSPAGPTNEKLFF
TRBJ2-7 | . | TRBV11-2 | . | TGTGCCAGCAGCTTAACGACGGAGCCCGTTGATTACGAGCAGTACTTC | CASSLTTEPVDYEQYF
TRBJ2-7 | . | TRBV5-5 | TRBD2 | TGTGCCAGCAGCTGCCCGCGGGAGGAGGGTAGCGAGCAGTACTTC | CASSCPREEGSEQYF
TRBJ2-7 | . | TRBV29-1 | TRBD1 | TGCAGCGTTGTGGGGACAGGGTACTACGAGCAGTACTTC | CSVVGTGYYEQYF
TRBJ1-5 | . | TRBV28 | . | TGTGCCAGCAGTTTTCTCGGGTCCCCCCCAAGGCCCCAGCATTTT | CASSFLGSPPRPQHF
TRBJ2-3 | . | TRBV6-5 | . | TGTGCCAGCAGTTACCACGACAGGTGGCGGGATACGCAGTATTTT | CASSYHDRWRDTQYF
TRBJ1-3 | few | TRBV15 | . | TGTGCCACCAGCACGCGGGACGGGCACGGAAACACCATATATTTT | CATSTRDGHGNTIYF
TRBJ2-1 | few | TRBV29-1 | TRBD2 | TGCAGCGTGAGCGGGACTGGCCACAATGAGCAGTTCTTC | CSVSGTGHNEQFF
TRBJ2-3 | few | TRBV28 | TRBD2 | TGTGCCAGCAGCCGCGGACTAGCTGGGTCGACAGATACGCAGTATTTT | CASSRGLAGSTDTQYF
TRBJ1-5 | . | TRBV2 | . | TGTGCCAGCAGTGATAGGACAAGCCTCTGGCTCCAGCATTTT | CASSDRTSLWLQHF
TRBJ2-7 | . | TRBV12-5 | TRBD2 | TGTGCTAGTGGTTTGGTAAGCCCGACTAGCGGAGGGTCCTACGAGCAGTACTTC | CASGLVSPTSGGSYEQYF
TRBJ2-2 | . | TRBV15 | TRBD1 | TGTGCCACCAGCAGAGATCTCCGGTCGGGGACAGGGAGCGGCGGGGAGCTGTTTTTT | CATSRDLRSGTGSGGELFF
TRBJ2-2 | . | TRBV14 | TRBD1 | TGTGCCAGCAGCCAAACCCCCGGGACAGGGCCCACCGGGGAGCTGTTTTTT | CASSQTPGTGPTGELFF
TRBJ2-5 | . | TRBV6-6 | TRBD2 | TGTGCCAGCCGAAGCGGGCGGGAGGGGGAGACCCAGTACTTC | CASRSGREGETQYF
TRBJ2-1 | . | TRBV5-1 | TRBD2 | TGCGCCAGCAGCTTGGATGGCGGGAGGGCCAACAATGAGCAGTTCTTC | CASSLDGGRANNEQFF
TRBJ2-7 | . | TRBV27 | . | TGTGCCAGCAGTCAAGAAAGAGGGAGATGGGGTGGGCACTACGAGCAGTACTTC | CASSQERGRWGGHYEQYF
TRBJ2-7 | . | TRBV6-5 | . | TGTGCCAGCAGTTCGAAGCTTAGCGAGCAGTACTTC | CASSSKLSEQYF
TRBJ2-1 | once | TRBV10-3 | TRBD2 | TGTGCCATCAGTGAGTCTGGGGCGGGAGGGGGGTACAATGAGCAGTTCTTC | CAISESGAGGGYNEQFF
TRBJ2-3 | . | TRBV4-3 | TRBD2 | TGCGCCAGCAGCCAAGAGAGGGCGGGAGGGCCGGTATATACGCAGTATTTT | CASSQERAGGPVYTQYF
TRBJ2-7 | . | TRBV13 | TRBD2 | TGTGCCAGCAGCCGATTACTAGCGGGAGGGCCGCATGGGCAGTACTTC | CASSRLLAGGPHGQYF
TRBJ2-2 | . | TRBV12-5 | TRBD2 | TGTGCTAGTGGGTCCACCGGGACTAGCGATTTCCCCGGGGAGCTGTTTTTT | CASGSTGTSDFPGELFF
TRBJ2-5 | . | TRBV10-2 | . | TGCGCCAGCAGTGAGTCTCCTAGCGTAGACCAAGAGACCCAGTACTTC | CASSESPSVDQETQYF
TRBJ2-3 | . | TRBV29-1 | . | TGCAGCGTTGAAGTGCATTACGGGGTGAGCACAGATACGCAGTATTTT | CSVEVHYGVSTDTQYF
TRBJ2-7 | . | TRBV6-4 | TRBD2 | TGTGCCAGCAGTGGACCCACTAGCGGGGATTTCTACGAGCAGTACTTC | CASSGPTSGDFYEQYF
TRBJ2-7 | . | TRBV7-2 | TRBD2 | TGTGCCAGCAGCCGGGGACTAGCGGGAGTAAGAGGGAGTTACGAGCAGTACTTC | CASSRGLAGVRGSYEQYF
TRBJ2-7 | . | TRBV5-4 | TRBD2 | TGTGCCAGCAGCTTGACTGGACTAGCGGCGGCCTACGAGCAGTACTTC | CASSLTGLAAAYEQYF
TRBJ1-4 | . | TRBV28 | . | TGTGCCAGCGCTCAAGGGGGAAGGATTGAAAAACTGTTTTTT | CASAQGGRIEKLFF
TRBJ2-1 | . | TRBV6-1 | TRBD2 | TGTGCCAGCAGTGAGCTAGCGGGAGGTCCTTACAATGAGCAGTTCTTC | CASSELAGGPYNEQFF
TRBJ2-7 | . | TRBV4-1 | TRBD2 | TGCGCCAGCAGCCAAATGTTCGCTGAGCGGGAGACCCCCCTTAACTACGAGCAGTACTTC | CASSQMFAERETPLNYEQYF
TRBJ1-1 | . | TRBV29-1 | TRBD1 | TGCAGCGTTGAGTTGGTGGACAGGGGGGCTTTCTTT | CSVELVDRGAFF
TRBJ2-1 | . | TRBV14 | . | TGTGCCAGCAGCCAAAGGGGGCGGGAGGCCCCCTACAATGAGCAGTTCTTC | CASSQRGREAPYNEQFF
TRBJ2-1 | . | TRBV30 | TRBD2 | TGTGCCTGGAGTGTAAGGACTAGCGGGAGGATAAACAATGAGCAGTTCTTC | CAWSVRTSGRINNEQFF
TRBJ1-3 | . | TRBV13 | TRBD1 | TGTGCCAGCAGCCCTCGACAGGGCGACTCTGGAAACACCATATATTTT | CASSPRQGDSGNTIYF
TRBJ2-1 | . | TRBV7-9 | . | TGTGCCAGCACCTCGGAGGGTGAGCAGTTCTTC | CASTSEGEQFF
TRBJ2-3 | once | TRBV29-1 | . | TGCAGCGTTGAAGATCTGGGTCGGGAGTTGGCAGATACGCAGTATTTT | CSVEDLGRELADTQYF
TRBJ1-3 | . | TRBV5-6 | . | TGTGCCAGCAGCTTCGGTCAGGGCTGGGTTGGAAACACCATATATTTT | CASSFGQGWVGNTIYF
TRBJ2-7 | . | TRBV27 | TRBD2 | TGTGCCAGCAGTTTCGTCCCGACTAGCGGCCCTTACGAGCAGTACTTC | CASSFVPTSGPYEQYF
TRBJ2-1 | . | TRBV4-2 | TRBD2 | TGTGCCAGCAGCCAAGAGGGCCGGGAGGGCCCTAGGAATGAGCAGTTCTTC | CASSQEGREGPRNEQFF
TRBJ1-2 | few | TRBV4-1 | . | TGCGCCAGCAGCAAGGGGGAGGGGGGCTACACCTTC | CASSKGEGGYTF
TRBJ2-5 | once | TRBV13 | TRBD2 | TGTGCCAGCAGCGCCGGGACTAGCGGGACTCGGGAGACCCAGTACTTC | CASSAGTSGTRETQYF
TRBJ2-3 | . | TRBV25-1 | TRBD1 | TGTGCCAGCAGTGAAGGGCAGGGGGTCACAGATACGCAGTATTTT | CASSEGQGVTDTQYF
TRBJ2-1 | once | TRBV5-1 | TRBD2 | TGCGCCAGCAGCTTGTTACCGGGAGGGCATCCCTACAGCTCCTACAATGAGCAGTTCTTC | CASSLLPGGHPYSSYNEQFF